The T cell receptor beta chain under discussion was sequenced for a study of T cell responses to AZD1222 COVID-19 vaccine. Germline CDR1 is SGHRS and CDR2 is YFSETQ. The V gene lost 4 bases and the J gene lost 7 bases, with 14 bases spanning the gap. The CDR3 has 14 amino acids. Method: immunoSEQ multiplex PCR; TCRdb's copy keeps in-frame clones and lacks some. The sample has 150,000 or so clones, approximately 94% seen once. The rearrangement uses TRBV5-1 and TRBJ2-2, with D maybe TRBD2 (6 bases). This receptor was taken from an adult who received the AZD1222 COVID-19 vaccine. The starting material was peripheral blood, obtained 28 days after the second AZD1222 dose. The CDR3 here is CASSHGTANGELFF. The CDR3 nucleotides read TGCGCCAGCAGCCACGGGACTGCCAACGGGGAGCTGTTTTTT.